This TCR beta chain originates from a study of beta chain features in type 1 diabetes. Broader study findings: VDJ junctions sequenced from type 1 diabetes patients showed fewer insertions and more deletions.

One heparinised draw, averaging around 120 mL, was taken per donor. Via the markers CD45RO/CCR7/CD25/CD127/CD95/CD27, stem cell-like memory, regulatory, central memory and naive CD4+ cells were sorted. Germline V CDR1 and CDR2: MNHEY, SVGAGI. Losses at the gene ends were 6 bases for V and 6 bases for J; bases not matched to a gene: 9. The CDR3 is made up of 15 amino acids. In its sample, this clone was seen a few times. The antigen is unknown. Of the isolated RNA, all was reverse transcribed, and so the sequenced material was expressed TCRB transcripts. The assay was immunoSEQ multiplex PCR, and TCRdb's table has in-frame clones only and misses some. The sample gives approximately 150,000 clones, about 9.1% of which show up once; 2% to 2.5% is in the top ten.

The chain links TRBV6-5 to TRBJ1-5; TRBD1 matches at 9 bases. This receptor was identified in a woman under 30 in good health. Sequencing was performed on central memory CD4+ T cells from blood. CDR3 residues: CASRDRQGVGQPQHF. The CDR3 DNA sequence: TGTGCCAGCAGGGATCGACAGGGGGTGGGTCAGCCCCAGCATTTT.